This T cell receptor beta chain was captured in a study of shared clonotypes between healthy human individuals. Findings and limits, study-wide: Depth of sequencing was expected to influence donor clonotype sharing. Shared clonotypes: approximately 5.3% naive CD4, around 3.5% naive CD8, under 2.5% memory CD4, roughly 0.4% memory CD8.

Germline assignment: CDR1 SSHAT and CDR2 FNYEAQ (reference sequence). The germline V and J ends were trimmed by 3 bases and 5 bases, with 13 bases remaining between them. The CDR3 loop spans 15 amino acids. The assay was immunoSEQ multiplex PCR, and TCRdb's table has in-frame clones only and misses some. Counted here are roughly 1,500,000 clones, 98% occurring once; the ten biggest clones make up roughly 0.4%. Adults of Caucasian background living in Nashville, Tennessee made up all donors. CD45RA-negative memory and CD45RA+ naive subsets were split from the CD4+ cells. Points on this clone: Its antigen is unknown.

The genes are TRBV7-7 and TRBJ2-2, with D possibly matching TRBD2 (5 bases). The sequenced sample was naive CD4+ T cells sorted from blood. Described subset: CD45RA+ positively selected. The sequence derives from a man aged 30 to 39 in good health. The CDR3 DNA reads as TGTGCCAGCAGCTTTGGGCCCCCGGGGACCGGGGAGCTGTTTTTT. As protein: CASSFGPPGTGELFF.